The clone carrying this T cell receptor beta chain was seen once. The CDR3 sequence is 12 residues long. V was cut by 4 bases and J by 8 bases, with 11 bases left in between. CDR1 is SGHDN, CDR2 FVKESK, per germline. The sample comes from a study of OX40 agonist ivuxolimab in advanced cancers. About the study: Patients were treated with ivuxolimab, an agonistic anti-OX40 (CD134) antibody.

Sampling times: baseline, cycle 4 day 1, cycle 7 day 1. Clones were sequenced by immunoSEQ multiplex PCR, and TCRdb holds only the in-frame ones, with some missing. The top ten hold approximately 11% of the sample, which has tens of thousands of clones, approximately 90% seen once. The sequencing used CD4+ or CD8+ T cells sorted from blood, collected in a trial of the OX40 agonist ivuxolimab. This clonotype was sampled from an adult with an advanced solid tumor such as melanoma, head and neck, liver or kidney cancer. V is TRBV14 and J is TRBJ1-2, with no clear D. This CDR3 reads CASSPGPFGYTF. The CDR3 DNA follows: TGTGCCAGCAGCCCGGGCCCCTTCGGCTACACCTTC.